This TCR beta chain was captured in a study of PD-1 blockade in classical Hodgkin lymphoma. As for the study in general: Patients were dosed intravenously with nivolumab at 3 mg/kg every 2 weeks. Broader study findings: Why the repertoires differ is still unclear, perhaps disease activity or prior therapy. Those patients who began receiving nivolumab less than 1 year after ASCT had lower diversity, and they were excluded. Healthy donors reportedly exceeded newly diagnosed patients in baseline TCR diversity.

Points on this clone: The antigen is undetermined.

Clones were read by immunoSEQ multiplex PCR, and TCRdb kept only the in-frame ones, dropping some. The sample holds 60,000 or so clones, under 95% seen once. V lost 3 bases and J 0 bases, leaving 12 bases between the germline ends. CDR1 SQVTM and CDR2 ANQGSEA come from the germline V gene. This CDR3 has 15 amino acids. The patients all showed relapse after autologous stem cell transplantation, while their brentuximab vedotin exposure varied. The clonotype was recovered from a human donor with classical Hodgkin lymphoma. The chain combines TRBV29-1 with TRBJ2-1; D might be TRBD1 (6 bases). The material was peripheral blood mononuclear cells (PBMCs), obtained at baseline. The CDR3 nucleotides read TGCAGCGTTGAGTCAGGGGCCAGCTCCTACAATGAGCAGTTCTTC. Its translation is CSVESGASSYNEQFF.